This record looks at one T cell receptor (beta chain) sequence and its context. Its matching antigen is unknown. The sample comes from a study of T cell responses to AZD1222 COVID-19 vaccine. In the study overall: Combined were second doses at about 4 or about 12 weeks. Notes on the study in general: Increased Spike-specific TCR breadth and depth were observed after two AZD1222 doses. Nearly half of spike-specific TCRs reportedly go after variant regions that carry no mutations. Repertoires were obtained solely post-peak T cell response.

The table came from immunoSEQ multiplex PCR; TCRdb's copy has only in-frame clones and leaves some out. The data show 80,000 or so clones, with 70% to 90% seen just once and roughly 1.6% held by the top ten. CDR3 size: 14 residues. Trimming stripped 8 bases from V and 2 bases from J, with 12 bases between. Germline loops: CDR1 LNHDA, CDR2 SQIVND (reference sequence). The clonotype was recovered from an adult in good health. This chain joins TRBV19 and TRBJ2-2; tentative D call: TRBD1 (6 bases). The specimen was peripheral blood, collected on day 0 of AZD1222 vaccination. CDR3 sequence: CASGHRANTGELFF. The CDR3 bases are TGTGCCAGTGGCCACAGGGCCAACACCGGGGAGCTGTTTTTT.